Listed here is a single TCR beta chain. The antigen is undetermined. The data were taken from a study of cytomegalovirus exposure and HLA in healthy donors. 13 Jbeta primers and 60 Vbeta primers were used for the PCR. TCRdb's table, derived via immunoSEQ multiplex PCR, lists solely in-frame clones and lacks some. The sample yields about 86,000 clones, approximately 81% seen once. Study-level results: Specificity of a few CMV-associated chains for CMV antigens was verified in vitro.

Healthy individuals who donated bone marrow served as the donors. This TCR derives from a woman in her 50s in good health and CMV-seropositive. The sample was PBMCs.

The chain's CDR3 is CASSPGWTSTNEQFF. The CDR3 nucleotides are TGCGCCAGCAGCCCGGGGTGGACTAGCACGAATGAGCAGTTCTTC. This chain uses TRBV5-1 with TRBJ2-1; TRBD2 matches at 8 bases. CDR1 is SGHRS and CDR2 is YFSETQ in the germline V gene. Trimming cost V 4 bases and J 7 bases; bases outside gene matches: 10. The CDR3 spans 15 residues. The complete variable domain, with remaining parts taken from reference TRBV5-1 and TRBJ2-1, reads KAGVTQTPRYLIKTRGQQVTLSCSPISGHRSVSWYQQTPGQGLQFLFEYFSETQRNKGNFPGRFSGRQFSNSRSEMNVSTLELGDSALYLCASSPGWTSTNEQFFGPGTRLTVL.